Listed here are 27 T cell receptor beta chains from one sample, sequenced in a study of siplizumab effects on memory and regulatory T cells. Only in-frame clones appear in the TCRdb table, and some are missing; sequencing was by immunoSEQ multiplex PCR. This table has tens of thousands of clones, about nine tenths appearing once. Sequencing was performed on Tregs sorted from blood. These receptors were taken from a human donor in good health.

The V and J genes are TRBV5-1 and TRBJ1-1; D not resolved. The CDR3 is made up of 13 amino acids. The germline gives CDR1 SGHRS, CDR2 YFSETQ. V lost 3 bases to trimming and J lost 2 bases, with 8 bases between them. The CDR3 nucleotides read TGCGCCAGCAGCTCCCAGGATAACACTGAAGCTTTCTTT. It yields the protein CASSSQDNTEAFF.

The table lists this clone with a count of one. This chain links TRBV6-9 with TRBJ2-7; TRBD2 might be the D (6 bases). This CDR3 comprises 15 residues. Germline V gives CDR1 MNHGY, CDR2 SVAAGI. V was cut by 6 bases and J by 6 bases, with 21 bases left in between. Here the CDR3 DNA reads TGTGCCAGCAGGGATGCGCAGGTTTGGGGAGGCGAGCAGTACTTC. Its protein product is CASRDAQVWGGEQYF.

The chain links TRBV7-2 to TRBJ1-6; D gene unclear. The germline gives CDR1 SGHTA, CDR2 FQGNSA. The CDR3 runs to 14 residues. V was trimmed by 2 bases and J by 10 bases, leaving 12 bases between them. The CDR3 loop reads CASSLIRAQSPLHF. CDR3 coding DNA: TGTGCCAGCAGCTTAATCCGTGCGCAATCACCCCTCCACTTT.

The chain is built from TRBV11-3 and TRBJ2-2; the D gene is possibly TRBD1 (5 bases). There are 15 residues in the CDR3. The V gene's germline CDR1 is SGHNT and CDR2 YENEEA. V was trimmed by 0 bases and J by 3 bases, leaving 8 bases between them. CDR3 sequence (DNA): TGTGCCAGCAGCTTAGAAAGGGGTTACACCGGGGAGCTGTTTTTT. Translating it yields CASSLERGYTGELFF.

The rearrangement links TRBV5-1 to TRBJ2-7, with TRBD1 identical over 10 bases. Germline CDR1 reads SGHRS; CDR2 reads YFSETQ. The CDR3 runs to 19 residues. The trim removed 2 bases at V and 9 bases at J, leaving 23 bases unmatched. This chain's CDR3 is CASSFSAEGQGNLRLVQYF. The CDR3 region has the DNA TGCGCCAGCAGCTTTTCCGCCGAGGGACAGGGGAACCTACGATTGGTGCAGTACTTC.

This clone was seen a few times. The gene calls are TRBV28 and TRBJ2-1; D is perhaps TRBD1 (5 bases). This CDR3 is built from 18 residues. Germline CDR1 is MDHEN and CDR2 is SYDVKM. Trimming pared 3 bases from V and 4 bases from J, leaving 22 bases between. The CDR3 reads CASSFTFSTVRGYNEQFF. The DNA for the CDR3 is TGTGCCAGCAGTTTTACCTTCTCGACAGTTAGGGGATACAATGAGCAGTTCTTC.

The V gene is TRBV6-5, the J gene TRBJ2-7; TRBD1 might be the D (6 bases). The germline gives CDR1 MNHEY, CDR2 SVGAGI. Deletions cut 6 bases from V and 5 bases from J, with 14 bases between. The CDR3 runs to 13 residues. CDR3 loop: CASRLWTDDEQYF. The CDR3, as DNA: TGTGCCAGCAGACTTTGGACAGATGACGAGCAGTACTTC.

As DNA, the CDR3 is TGTGCCAGCAGTTCAGTGATTGGCACCGGGGAGCTGTTTTTT. This encodes CASSSVIGTGELFF. This chain uses TRBV27 with TRBJ2-2; no reliable D call. This CDR3 comprises 14 residues. Germline V CDR1 and CDR2: MNHEY, SMNVEV (reference sequence). Deletions cut 4 bases from V and 4 bases from J, with 10 bases between.

The CDR3 DNA reads TGTGCCACCTCCCCTAACAGGTTTTATGGCTACACCTTC. Translating it yields CATSPNRFYGYTF. The genes are TRBV15 and TRBJ1-2; weak D call: TRBD1 (5 bases). The V end was cut by 8 bases, the J end by 5 bases, with 15 bases between. CDR3 length: 13 amino acids. Germline V gives CDR1 LNHNV, CDR2 YYDKDF (reference sequence).

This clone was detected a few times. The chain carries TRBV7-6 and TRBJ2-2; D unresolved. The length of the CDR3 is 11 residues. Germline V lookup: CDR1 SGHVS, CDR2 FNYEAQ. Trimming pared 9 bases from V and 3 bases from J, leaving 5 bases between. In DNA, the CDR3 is TGTGCCAGTTCTTACACCGGGGAGCTGTTTTTT. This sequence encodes CASSYTGELFF. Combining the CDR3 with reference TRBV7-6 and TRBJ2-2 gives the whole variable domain GAGVSQSPRYKVTKRGQDVALRCDPISGHVSLYWYRQALGQGPEFLTYFNYEAQQDKSGLPNDRFSAERPEGSISTLTIQRTEQRDSAMYRCASSYTGELFFGEGSRLTVL.

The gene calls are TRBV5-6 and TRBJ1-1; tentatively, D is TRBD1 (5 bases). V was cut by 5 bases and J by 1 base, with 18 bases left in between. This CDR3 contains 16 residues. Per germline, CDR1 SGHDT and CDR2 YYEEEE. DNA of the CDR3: TGTGCCAGCAGACCTTGGTTAACCAGGGAGAACACTGAAGCTTTCTTT. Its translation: CASRPWLTRENTEAFF.

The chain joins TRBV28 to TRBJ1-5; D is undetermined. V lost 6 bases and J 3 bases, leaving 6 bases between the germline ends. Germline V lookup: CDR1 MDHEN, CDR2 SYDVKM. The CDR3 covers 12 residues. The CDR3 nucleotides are TGTGCCAGCAGGGGCGCCAATCAGCCCCAGCATTTT. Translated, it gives CASRGANQPQHF.

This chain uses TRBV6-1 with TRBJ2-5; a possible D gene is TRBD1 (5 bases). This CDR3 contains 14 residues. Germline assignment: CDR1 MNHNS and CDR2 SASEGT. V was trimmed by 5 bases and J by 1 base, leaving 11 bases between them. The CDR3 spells CASSPWGIQETQYF. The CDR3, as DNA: TGTGCCAGCAGTCCCTGGGGCATCCAAGAGACCCAGTACTTC.

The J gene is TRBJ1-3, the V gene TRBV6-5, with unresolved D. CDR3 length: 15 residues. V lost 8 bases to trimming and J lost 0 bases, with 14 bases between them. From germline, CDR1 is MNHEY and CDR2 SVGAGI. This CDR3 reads CASAYRDFSGNTIYF. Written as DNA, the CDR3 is TGTGCCAGCGCATACCGGGATTTCTCTGGAAACACCATATATTTT.

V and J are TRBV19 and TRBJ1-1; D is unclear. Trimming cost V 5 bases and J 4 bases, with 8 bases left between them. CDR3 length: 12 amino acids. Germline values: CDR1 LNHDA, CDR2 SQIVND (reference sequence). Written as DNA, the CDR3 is TGTGCCAGTAGTCTGGGAAGCACTGAAGCTTTCTTT. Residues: CASSLGSTEAFF. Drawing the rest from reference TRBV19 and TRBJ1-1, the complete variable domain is DGGITQSPKYLFRKEGQNVTLSCEQNLNHDAMYWYRQDPGQGLRLIYYSQIVNDFQKGDIAEGYSVSREKKESFPLTVTSAQKNPTAFYLCASSLGSTEAFFGQGTRLTVV.

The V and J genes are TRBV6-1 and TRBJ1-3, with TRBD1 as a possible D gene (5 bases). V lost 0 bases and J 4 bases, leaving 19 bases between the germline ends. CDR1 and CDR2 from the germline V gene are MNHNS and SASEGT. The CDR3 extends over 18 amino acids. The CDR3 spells CASSEARFGGRNGNTIYF. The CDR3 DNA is TGTGCCAGCAGTGAAGCGAGGTTTGGGGGACGGAACGGAAACACCATATATTTT.

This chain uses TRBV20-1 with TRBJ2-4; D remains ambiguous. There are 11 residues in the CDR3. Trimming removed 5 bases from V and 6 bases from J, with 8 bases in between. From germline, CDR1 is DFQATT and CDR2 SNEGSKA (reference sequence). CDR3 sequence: CSAPTLNIQYF. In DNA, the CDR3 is TGCAGTGCTCCGACATTAAACATTCAGTACTTC.

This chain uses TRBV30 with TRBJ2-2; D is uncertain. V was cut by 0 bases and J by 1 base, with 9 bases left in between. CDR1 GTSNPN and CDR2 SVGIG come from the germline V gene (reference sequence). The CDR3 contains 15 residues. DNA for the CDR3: TGTGCCTGGAGTGTACGAGGCGTGAACACCGGGGAGCTGTTTTTT. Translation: CAWSVRGVNTGELFF.

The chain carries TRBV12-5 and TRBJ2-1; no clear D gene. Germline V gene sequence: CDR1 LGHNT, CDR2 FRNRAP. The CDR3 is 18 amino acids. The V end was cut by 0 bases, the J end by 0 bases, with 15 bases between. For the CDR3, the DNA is TGTGCTAGTGGTTTGGTATTTTCCGCACAGAGCTCCTACAATGAGCAGTTCTTC. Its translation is CASGLVFSAQSSYNEQFF.

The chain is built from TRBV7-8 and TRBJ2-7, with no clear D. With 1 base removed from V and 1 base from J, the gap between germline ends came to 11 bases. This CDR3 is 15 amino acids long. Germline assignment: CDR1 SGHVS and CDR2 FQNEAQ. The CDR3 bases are TGTGCCAGCAGCTTAGGACTCGTGATTTCCTACGAGCAGTACTTC. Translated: CASSLGLVISYEQYF.

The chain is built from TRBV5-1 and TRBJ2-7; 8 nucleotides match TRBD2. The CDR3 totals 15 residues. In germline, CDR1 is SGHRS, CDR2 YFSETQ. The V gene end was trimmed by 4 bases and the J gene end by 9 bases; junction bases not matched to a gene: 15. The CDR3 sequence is CASSHNLGGDRRQYF. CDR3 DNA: TGCGCCAGCAGCCACAATCTCGGGGGGGACCGGCGGCAGTACTTC.

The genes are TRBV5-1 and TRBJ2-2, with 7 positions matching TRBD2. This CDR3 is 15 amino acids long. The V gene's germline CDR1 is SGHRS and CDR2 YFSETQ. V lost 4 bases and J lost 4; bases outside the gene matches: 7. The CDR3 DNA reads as TGCGCCAGCAGCATGGGGGAGGGCGTCACCGGGGAGCTGTTTTTT. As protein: CASSMGEGVTGELFF.

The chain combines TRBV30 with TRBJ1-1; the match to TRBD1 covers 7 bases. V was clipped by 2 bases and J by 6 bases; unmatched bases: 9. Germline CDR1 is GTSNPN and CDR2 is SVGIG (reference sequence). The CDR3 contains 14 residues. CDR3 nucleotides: TGTGCCTGGAGTTCTCAGGGGGGGAGCGCTGAAGCTTTCTTT. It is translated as CAWSSQGGSAEAFF.

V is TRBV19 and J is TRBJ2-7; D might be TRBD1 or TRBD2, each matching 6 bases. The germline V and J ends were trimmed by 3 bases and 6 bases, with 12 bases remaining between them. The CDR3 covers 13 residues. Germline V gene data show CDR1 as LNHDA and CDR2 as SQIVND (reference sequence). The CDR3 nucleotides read TGTGCCAGTAGTATCTTCAGGGGAGGCGAGCAGTACTTC. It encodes CASSIFRGGEQYF.

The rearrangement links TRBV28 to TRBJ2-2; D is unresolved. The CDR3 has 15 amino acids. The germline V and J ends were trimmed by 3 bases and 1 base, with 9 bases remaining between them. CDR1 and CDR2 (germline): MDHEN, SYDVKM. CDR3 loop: CASSFLPQNTGELFF. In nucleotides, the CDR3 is TGTGCCAGCAGTTTCTTACCCCAGAACACCGGGGAGCTGTTTTTT.

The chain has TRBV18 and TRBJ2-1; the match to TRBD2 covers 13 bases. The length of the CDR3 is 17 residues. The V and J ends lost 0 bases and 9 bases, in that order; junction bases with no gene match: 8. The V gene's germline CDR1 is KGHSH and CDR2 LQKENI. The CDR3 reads CASSPPLLAGGRSEQFF. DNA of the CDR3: TGTGCCAGCTCACCACCTTTACTAGCGGGGGGGCGGAGTGAGCAGTTCTTC.

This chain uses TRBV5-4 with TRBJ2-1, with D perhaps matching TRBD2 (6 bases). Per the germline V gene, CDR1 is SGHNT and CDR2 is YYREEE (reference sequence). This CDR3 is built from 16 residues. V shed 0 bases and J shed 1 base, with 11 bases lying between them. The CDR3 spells CASSLALGGSYNEQFF. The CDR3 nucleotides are TGTGCCAGCAGCTTGGCACTGGGAGGATCCTACAATGAGCAGTTCTTC.